The source of this TCR beta chain is a study of T cell responses to AZD1222 COVID-19 vaccine (dated by TCRdb to the early 2020s). About the full investigation: A total of 233 trial participants underwent TCR sequencing, of whom 200 to 220 received two doses of AZD1222 and about 25 received two doses of the MenACWY control vaccine. Enrollment into the trials was organized by age into subgroups of 18-55, 56-69 and 70-plus years, and those subgroups contained approximately 150, 30 and 60 TCR-sequenced participants, respectively. Overall results and qualifications from the work: The 56-69-year group was small, and its depth increase did not reach significance, likely because of low power. Because no day 14 peak-response samples were available, repertoires were characterized only after the peak T cell response. Conclusions about previously exposed vaccinees are limited because only six or seven AZD1222 recipients were SARS-CoV-2 seropositive at baseline. Participants were mostly white British, with more females than males. The authors suggested clonal diversity may have been underestimated. After two AZD1222 doses, spike-specific TCR breadth and depth were significantly higher than at day 0 and than in MenACWY recipients. Reportedly, close to half of the unique spike-specific TCRs recognized epitopes lying outside the regions that are mutated in the B.1.351 and B.1.1.7 variants. CD4 TCRs associated with the vaccine covered the entire spike protein, and the dominant responses were in regions 160-218 and 743-854.

The time point label, read with the paper, signifies: about 28 days (+/-7) after the second vaccine dose. AZD1222 recipients given second doses at about 4 weeks or at about 12 weeks were pooled, since spike-specific TCR depth and breadth were not found to differ between the two schedules. The vaccinee samples were drawn from two UK trials, COV001 and COV002, one of which was a single-blind randomized controlled phase 2/3 trial testing AZD1222 (ChAdOx1 nCoV-19) in healthy adults. For TCRbeta chain sequencing, PBMC samples from trial participants were taken at day 0 and at day 28 after the second dose. Trimming removed 4 bases from V and 5 bases from J; the gene matches leave 6 bases unexplained. The germline V gene gives CDR1 as SGHDN and CDR2 as FVKESK. Counted from cysteine to phenylalanine, this CDR3 has 16 amino acids. Solely the CDR3 DNA is kept, with 48 bases framed from the first base. The CDR3 regions of human TCRbeta chains were analyzed by immunosequencing. Under the source paper's analysis protocol: Repertoire TCRs were checked for matches against a reference library of SARS-CoV-2-specific TCRs that had been generated using the MIRA antigen-specificity platform. Breadth was defined as the fraction of unique TCRs that were SARS-CoV-2-associated, and depth was defined as the fraction of total T cells that were SARS-CoV-2-associated. Using the MIRA data, every spike-specific TCR was mapped to the spike region that the TCR reacted to and assigned to either a CD4 or a CD8 class. Log10-transformed breadth and depth values were compared by one-way ANOVA with Sidak's multiple comparisons tests. TCRdb stores this immuneACCESS table with in-frame sequences only. Part of the clones is absent; in the studies checked, under half of the shortfall reflects unresolved V genes, and no reason is known for the rest. The V and J calls and clone size come from that table; D and trimming were worked out from the DNA. This sample comprises about 150,000 clones, over 75% of them detected only once. Together, the top ten hold roughly 3.1% of the sample.

With regard to this clone: It has no known antigen specificity. The sample holds no much larger clone one base away, and base qualities are not on file.

The TCR comes from an adult who received the AZD1222 COVID-19 vaccine. Sequencing was performed on peripheral blood, taken 28 days after the second AZD1222 dose. The chain links TRBV14 with TRBJ2-2; TRBD2 fits 11 bases in the junction. The CDR3 here reads CASSRLAGKRTGELFF. The sequenced DNA is TGTGCCAGCAGCCGACTAGCGGGAAAACGGACCGGGGAGCTGTTTTTT.